A selection of T cell receptor beta chains follows, all from one sample in a study of blood T cell repertoires in COVID-19. The data were produced by immunoSEQ multiplex PCR, yet TCRdb's version contains in-frame clones alone and is incomplete. Seen here are 150,000 to 170,000 clones, approximately 83% observed once, and the top ten hold over 10%. Sequencing was done on a sample of peripheral blood. The receptors come from a woman aged 55-75 years with COVID-19, enrolled during active disease. Both conserved end residues are part of each CDR3. The D gene is left open where the match is weak. Not all rows give a size; the values are once, few, many and, for expanded clones, a class.

TRBV7-3	TRBD1	TRBJ1-5	-	TGTGCCAGCAGCCGGGACAGGCTGGGCAATCAGCCCCAGCATTTT	CASSRDRLGNQPQHF
TRBV28	-	TRBJ2-1	once	TGTGCCAGCAGGGTCGGGCGGGTCAATGAGCAGTTCTTC	CASRVGRVNEQFF
TRBV21-1	-	TRBJ2-3	-	TGTGCCAGCAGCAAAGTGAGCAGGGGCGCTACAGATACGCAGTATTTT	CASSKVSRGATDTQYF
TRBV19	-	TRBJ2-1	-	TGTGCCAGTAGTACCACCGAGGGCAGTTTCTACAATGAGCAGTTCTTC	CASSTTEGSFYNEQFF
TRBV5-1	-	TRBJ2-7	-	TGCGCCAGCAGCTTGGCTTCGACTGCCCCCTACGAGCAGTACTTC	CASSLASTAPYEQYF
TRBV7-9	TRBD1	TRBJ1-2	few	TGTGCCAGCAGCTTAGCCGGAGGGGGCGAAGGAGGCTACACCTTC	CASSLAGGGEGGYTF
TRBV5-1	TRBD2	TRBJ2-5	-	TGCGCCAGCAGCCCGGGACTAGCGGGAGACTATGAGACCCAGTACTTC	CASSPGLAGDYETQYF
TRBV19	-	TRBJ1-6	few	TGTGCCAGTAACCCGGGAGGCAATTCACCCCTCCACTTT	CASNPGGNSPLHF
TRBV5-1	-	TRBJ1-1	once	TGCGCCAGCAGTGCTCGGCGGCTCTCTCTCTACACTGAAGCTTTCTTT	CASSARRLSLYTEAFF
TRBV4-2	TRBD1	TRBJ1-6	-	TGTGCCAGCAGCCGGGACAGAGAGGCACCCCTCCACTTT	CASSRDREAPLHF
TRBV11-3	TRBD1	TRBJ2-1	-	TGTGCCAGCAGCTTCGGGACAGGGTCCTACAATGAGCAGTTCTTC	CASSFGTGSYNEQFF
TRBV19	TRBD1	TRBJ1-1	once	TGTGCCAGTACTAGCCGCCGGGACAGGATTATTGGCACTGAAGCTTTCTTT	CASTSRRDRIIGTEAFF
TRBV5-1	TRBD1	TRBJ1-2	once	TGCGCCAGCAGCTTAGGGACAGGGCTGTTAGGCTACACCTTC	CASSLGTGLLGYTF
TRBV18	-	TRBJ1-2	-	TGTGCCAGCTCACCACGCCGTACAGAAGCTAACTATGGCTACACCTTC	CASSPRRTEANYGYTF
TRBV2	-	TRBJ1-2	-	TGTGCCAGCAGGCAGGGATCTGACTATGGCTACACCTTC	CASRQGSDYGYTF
TRBV2	-	TRBJ2-5	few	TGTGCCAGTCTAGGTCCGAGGGAAGAGACCCAGTACTTC	CASLGPREETQYF
TRBV6-5	-	TRBJ1-3	-	TGTGCCAGCAGCACGTTGGGCCAAGGAAACACCATATATTTT	CASSTLGQGNTIYF
TRBV6-5	-	TRBJ1-2	-	TGTGCCAGCAGTTACTCAAACAGGGAGAATGCTGGCTACACCTTC	CASSYSNRENAGYTF
TRBV14	-	TRBJ1-1	-	TGTGCCAGCAGCCAAGGGGGAAGGGGCACTGAAGCTTTCTTT	CASSQGGRGTEAFF
TRBV6-5	-	TRBJ1-1	-	TGTGCCAGCAGTTACCAGGGACAGAACACTGAAGCTTTCTTT	CASSYQGQNTEAFF
TRBV5-6	-	TRBJ1-1	-	TGTGCCAGCAGCATCGGGAAAAGCGTTAGGAGGAACACTGAAGCTTTCTTT	CASSIGKSVRRNTEAFF
TRBV11-2	-	TRBJ1-2	-	TGTGCCAGCAGCCCGGACCCAGGAGGCAGCGAGTATGGCTACACCTTC	CASSPDPGGSEYGYTF
TRBV7-6	TRBD2	TRBJ2-4	-	TGTGCCAGCAGCTTAGTAATAGCGGGAGGTAAAAACATTCAGTACTTC	CASSLVIAGGKNIQYF
TRBV3-1/TRBV3-2	TRBD1	TRBJ2-3	-	TGTGCCAGCAGCCAAGCGGACAGGGTCGGAGATACGCAGTATTTT	CASSQADRVGDTQYF
TRBV27	-	TRBJ1-5	once	TGTGCCAGCAGTTCCCGATGGGGGGGTGGGCAGCCCCAGCATTTT	CASSSRWGGGQPQHF
TRBV6-1	-	TRBJ2-5	-	TGTGCCAGCAGTGATCCGGTAAAAGAGACCCAGTACTTC	CASSDPVKETQYF
TRBV6-5	-	TRBJ1-5	-	TGTGCCAGCTGCGCCGGGGGATTAAGCAATCAGCCCCAGCATTTT	CASCAGGLSNQPQHF
TRBV7-9	TRBD2	TRBJ2-3	-	TGTGCCAGCAGCTCGGGACTAGCGGGAGTTAGGTCAGATACGCAGTATTTT	CASSSGLAGVRSDTQYF
TRBV5-5	TRBD1	TRBJ2-2	once	TGTGCCAGCAGCCCCGACAGGGTAGCCGGGGAGCTGTTTTTT	CASSPDRVAGELFF
TRBV12-3/TRBV12-4	TRBD1	TRBJ1-4	-	TGTGCCAGCAGACGGGACAGGTGGGAAAAACTGTTTTTT	CASRRDRWEKLFF
TRBV7-3	TRBD1	TRBJ2-6	-	TGTGCCAGCAGCGGACAGGTTACCAACGTCCTGACTTTC	CASSGQVTNVLTF
TRBV6-1	TRBD2	TRBJ2-2	-	TGTGCCAGCAGTGAAAGCGGACTAGCGGGAGTCACCGGGGAGCTGTTTTTT	CASSESGLAGVTGELFF
TRBV3-1/TRBV3-2	-	TRBJ2-7	-	TGTGCCAGCAGCCAAGAATGGGCGCGGGCCTACGAGCAGTACTTC	CASSQEWARAYEQYF
TRBV3-1/TRBV3-2	-	TRBJ1-5	-	TGTGCCAGCAGCCACAGGCAGAGCAATCAGCCCCAGCATTTT	CASSHRQSNQPQHF
TRBV6-6	-	TRBJ1-1	-	TGTGCCAGCAGTCCCTTAAGGGGTATGAACACTGAAGCTTTCTTT	CASSPLRGMNTEAFF
TRBV4-2	TRBD1	TRBJ1-6	-	TGTGCCAGCAGCCAGCGGCTCGGGACAGACGATTCACCCCTCCACTTT	CASSQRLGTDDSPLHF
TRBV5-1	TRBD1	TRBJ1-1	-	TGCGCCAGCAGCCCGGGGACAGGCCCGAACACTGAAGCTTTCTTT	CASSPGTGPNTEAFF
TRBV5-6	-	TRBJ1-1	-	TGTGCCAGCAGCTTGGGGCTGTTGAACACTGAAGCTTTCTTT	CASSLGLLNTEAFF
TRBV6-5	TRBD1	TRBJ1-4	-	TGTGCCAGCAGCCGGACAGGGGGGAGTGAAAAACTGTTTTTT	CASSRTGGSEKLFF
TRBV7-9	-	TRBJ1-2	-	TGTGCCAGCAGCTTAATTCCAGGGGTTAACTATGGCTACACCTTC	CASSLIPGVNYGYTF
TRBV28	-	TRBJ1-1	-	TGTGCCAGCAGTTTTTGGGCGACCCTGAACACTGAAGCTTTCTTT	CASSFWATLNTEAFF
TRBV28	-	TRBJ1-5	-	TGTGCCAGCGGGGAGTATCTCAATCAGCCCCAGCATTTT	CASGEYLNQPQHF
TRBV19	-	TRBJ1-5	-	TGTGCCAGTAGTATTGCGGGAACGAATCAGCCCCAGCATTTT	CASSIAGTNQPQHF
TRBV18	TRBD1	TRBJ2-7	-	TGTGCCAGCTCATGGGGACAGGGTTCATCCTACGAGCAGTACTTC	CASSWGQGSSYEQYF
TRBV28	TRBD2	TRBJ2-7	-	TGTGCCAGCAGAACCTTGGGCGGGAGGTACGAGCAGTACTTC	CASRTLGGRYEQYF
TRBV4-1	-	TRBJ1-6	-	TGCGCCAGCAGCCATGATCCAGGGATAGGATCACCCCTCCACTTT	CASSHDPGIGSPLHF
TRBV5-6	-	TRBJ1-5	-	TGTGCCAGCAACCTCCGAGGTATTGACAATCAGCCCCAGCATTTT	CASNLRGIDNQPQHF
TRBV7-9	-	TRBJ1-2	few	TGTGCCAGCAGCTTAGGACTTACGGGTGGCTACACCTTC	CASSLGLTGGYTF
TRBV5-1	-	TRBJ2-1	-	TGCGCCAGCAGCTGGGAGGACAATGAGCAGTTCTTC	CASSWEDNEQFF
TRBV15	-	TRBJ2-5	-	TGTGCCACCAAAAACGGGAAAGAGACCCAGTACTTC	CATKNGKETQYF
TRBV4-1	-	TRBJ1-1	few	TGCGCCAGCAGCTATCAAGAGTACACTGAAGCTTTCTTT	CASSYQEYTEAFF
TRBV25-1	TRBD2	TRBJ2-3	-	TGTGCCAGCAGCTCACTAGCGGGAGGCCTTGGGTATACGCAGTATTTT	CASSSLAGGLGYTQYF
TRBV18	TRBD1	TRBJ1-6	once	TGTGCCAGCTCACCAGGATCTCCGGGACAGTATAATTCACCCCTCCACTTT	CASSPGSPGQYNSPLHF
TRBV5-4	TRBD1	TRBJ1-3	once	TGTGCCAGCAGCCCCTCGACAGGGTCTGGAAACACCATATATTTT	CASSPSTGSGNTIYF
TRBV9	TRBD1	TRBJ2-3	-	TGTGCCAGCAGCTCTCGACAGGGGAACACAGATACGCAGTATTTT	CASSSRQGNTDTQYF
TRBV29-1	-	TRBJ1-2	-	TGCAGCGACTTGGGACAAAACTATGGCTACACCTTC	CSDLGQNYGYTF
TRBV19	TRBD1	TRBJ1-5	-	TGTGCCAGTAACGACAGGGGGCATCAGCCCCAGCATTTT	CASNDRGHQPQHF
TRBV5-1	TRBD1	TRBJ1-1	-	TGCGCCAGCAGCTTGGATGGGACAGGGATCACTGAAGCTTTCTTT	CASSLDGTGITEAFF
TRBV3-1/TRBV3-2	-	TRBJ2-5	-	TGTGCCAGCAGCCCCGGGGGGCCAGAGACCCAGTACTTC	CASSPGGPETQYF
TRBV19	-	TRBJ1-6	few	TGTGCCAGTAGTCAGGGGTGGAGCTCCTATAATTCACCCCTCCACTTT	CASSQGWSSYNSPLHF